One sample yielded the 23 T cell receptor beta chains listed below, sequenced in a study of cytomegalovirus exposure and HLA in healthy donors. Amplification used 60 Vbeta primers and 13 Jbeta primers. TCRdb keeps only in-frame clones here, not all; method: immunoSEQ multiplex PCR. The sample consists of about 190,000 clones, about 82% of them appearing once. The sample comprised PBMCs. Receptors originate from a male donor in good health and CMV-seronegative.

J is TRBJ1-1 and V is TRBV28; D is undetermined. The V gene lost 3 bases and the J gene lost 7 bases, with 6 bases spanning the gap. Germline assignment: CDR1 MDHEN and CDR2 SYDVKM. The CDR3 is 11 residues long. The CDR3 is CASSFFYEAFF. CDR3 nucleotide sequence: TGTGCCAGCAGTTTTTTTTATGAAGCTTTCTTT.

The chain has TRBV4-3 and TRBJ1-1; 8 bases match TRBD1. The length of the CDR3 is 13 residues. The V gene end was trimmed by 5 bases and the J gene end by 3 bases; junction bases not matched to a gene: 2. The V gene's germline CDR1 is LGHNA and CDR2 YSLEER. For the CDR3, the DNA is TGCGCCAGCAGCGGACAGGGCGACACTGAAGCTTTCTTT. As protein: CASSGQGDTEAFF.

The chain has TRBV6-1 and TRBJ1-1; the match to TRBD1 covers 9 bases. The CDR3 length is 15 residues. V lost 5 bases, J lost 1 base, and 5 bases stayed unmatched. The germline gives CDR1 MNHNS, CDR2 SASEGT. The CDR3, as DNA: TGTGCCAGCAGTCCAGACAGGGGGGCGAACACTGAAGCTTTCTTT. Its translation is CASSPDRGANTEAFF.

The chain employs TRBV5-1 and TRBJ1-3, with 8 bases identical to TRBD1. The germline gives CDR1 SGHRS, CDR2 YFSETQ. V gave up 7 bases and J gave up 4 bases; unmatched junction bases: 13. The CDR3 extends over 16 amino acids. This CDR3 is CASGDPTGAGGNTIYF. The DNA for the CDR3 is TGCGCCAGCGGCGACCCGACAGGGGCGGGGGGAAACACCATATATTTT.

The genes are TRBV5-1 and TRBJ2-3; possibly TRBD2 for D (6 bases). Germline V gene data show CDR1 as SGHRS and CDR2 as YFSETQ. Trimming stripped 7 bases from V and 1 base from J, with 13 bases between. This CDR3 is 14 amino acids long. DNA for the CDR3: TGCGCCAGCGCGCCAGCGGGCGGCACAGATACGCAGTATTTT. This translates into CASAPAGGTDTQYF. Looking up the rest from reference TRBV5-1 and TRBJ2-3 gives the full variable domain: KAGVTQTPRYLIKTRGQQVTLSCSPISGHRSVSWYQQTPGQGLQFLFEYFSETQRNKGNFPGRFSGRQFSNSRSEMNVSTLELGDSALYLCASAPAGGTDTQYFGPGTRLTVL.

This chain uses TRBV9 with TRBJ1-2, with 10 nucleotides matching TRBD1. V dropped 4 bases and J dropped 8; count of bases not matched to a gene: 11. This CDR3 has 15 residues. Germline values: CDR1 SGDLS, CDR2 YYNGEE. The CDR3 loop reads CASSLTRQGAQGYTF. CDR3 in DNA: TGTGCCAGCAGCTTGACCCGACAGGGGGCTCAAGGCTACACCTTC.

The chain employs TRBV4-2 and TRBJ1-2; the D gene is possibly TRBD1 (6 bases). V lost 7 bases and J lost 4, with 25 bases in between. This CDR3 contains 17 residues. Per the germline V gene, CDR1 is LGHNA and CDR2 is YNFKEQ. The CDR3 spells CASNHLLQGRRGYGYTF. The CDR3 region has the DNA TGTGCCAGCAACCACCTTTTACAGGGCAGACGGGGCTATGGCTACACCTTC.

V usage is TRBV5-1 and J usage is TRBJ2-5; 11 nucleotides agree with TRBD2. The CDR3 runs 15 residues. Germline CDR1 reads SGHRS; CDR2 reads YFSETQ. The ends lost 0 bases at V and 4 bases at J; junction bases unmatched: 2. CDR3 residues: CASSLGLAGPETQYF. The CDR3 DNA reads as TGCGCCAGCAGCTTGGGACTAGCGGGGCCAGAGACCCAGTACTTC.

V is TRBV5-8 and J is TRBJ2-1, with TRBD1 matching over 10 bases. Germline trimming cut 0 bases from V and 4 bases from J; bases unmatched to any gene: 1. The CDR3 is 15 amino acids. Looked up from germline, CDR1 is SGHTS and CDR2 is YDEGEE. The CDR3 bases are TGTGCCAGCAGCTTGGGGACAGGGGGGTACAATGAGCAGTTCTTC. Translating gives CASSLGTGGYNEQFF.

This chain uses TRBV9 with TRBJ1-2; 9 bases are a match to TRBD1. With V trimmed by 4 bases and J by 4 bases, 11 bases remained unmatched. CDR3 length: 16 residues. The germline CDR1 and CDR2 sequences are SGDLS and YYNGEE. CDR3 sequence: CASSRYWTGEAYGYTF. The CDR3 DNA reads TGTGCCAGCAGCAGATATTGGACAGGGGAGGCCTATGGCTACACCTTC.

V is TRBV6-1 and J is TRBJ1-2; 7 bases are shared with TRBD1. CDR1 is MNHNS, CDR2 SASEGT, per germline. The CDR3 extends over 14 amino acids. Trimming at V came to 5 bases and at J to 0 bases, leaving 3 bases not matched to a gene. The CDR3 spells CASSPGTANYGYTF. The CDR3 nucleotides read TGTGCCAGCAGTCCCGGGACAGCTAACTATGGCTACACCTTC.

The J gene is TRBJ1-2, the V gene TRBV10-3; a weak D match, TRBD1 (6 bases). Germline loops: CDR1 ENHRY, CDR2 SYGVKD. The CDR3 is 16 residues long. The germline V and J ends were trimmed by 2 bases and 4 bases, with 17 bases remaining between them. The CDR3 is CAISENGGGGTYGYTF. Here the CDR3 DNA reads TGTGCCATCAGTGAGAATGGTGGGGGCGGTACCTATGGCTACACCTTC.

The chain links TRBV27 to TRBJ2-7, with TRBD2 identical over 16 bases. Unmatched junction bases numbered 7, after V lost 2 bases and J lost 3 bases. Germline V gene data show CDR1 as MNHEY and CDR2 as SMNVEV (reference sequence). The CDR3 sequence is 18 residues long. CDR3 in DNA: TGTGCCAGCAGTTTACTGGGACTAGCGGGAGGGCGTCACTACGAGCAGTACTTC. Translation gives CASSLLGLAGGRHYEQYF.

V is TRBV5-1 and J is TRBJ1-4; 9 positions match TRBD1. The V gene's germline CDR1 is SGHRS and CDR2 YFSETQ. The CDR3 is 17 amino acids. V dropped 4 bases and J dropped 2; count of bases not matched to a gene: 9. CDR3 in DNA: TGCGCCAGCAGCAGGGATCCAACAGGGGGCACTAATGAAAAACTGTTTTTT. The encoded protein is CASSRDPTGGTNEKLFF.

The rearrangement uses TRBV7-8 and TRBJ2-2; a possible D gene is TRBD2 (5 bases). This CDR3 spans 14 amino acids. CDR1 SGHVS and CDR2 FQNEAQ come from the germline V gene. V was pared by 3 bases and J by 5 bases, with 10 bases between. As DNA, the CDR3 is TGTGCCAGCAGCTTTGCGGGTTTTACCGGGGAGCTGTTTTTT. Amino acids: CASSFAGFTGELFF.

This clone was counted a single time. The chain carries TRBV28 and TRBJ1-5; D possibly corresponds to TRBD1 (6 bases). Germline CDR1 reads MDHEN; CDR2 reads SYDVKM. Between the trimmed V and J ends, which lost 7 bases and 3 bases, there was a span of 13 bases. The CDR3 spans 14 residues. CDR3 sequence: CASTRGQNNQPQHF. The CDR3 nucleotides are TGTGCCAGCACCCGGGGACAAAACAATCAGCCCCAGCATTTT.

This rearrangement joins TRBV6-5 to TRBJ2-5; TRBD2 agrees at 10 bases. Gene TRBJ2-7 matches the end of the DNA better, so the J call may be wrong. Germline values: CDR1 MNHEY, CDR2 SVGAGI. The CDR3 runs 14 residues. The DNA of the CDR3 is TGTGCCAGCAGTTCCGGGACTAGCGTGTTCGAGCAGTACTTC. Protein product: CASSSGTSVFEQYF.

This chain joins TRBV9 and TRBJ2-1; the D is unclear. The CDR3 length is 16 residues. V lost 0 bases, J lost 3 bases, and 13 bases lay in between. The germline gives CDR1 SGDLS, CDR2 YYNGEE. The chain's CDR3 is CASSVGGTYNYNEQFF. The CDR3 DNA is TGTGCCAGCAGCGTAGGCGGTACCTATAACTACAATGAGCAGTTCTTC.

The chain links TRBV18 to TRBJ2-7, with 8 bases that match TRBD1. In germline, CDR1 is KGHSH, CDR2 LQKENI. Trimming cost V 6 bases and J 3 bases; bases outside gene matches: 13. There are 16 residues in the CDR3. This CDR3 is CASSRDRGPFLYEQYF. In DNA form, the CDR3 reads TGTGCCAGCTCCCGCGACAGGGGCCCTTTCCTCTACGAGCAGTACTTC.

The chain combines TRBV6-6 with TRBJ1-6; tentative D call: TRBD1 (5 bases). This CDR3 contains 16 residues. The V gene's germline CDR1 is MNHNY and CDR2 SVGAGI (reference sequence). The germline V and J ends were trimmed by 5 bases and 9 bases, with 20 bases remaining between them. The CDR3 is CASSDLTGTRVSPLHF. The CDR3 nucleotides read TGTGCCAGCAGTGACTTAACCGGGACTAGAGTTTCACCCCTCCACTTT.

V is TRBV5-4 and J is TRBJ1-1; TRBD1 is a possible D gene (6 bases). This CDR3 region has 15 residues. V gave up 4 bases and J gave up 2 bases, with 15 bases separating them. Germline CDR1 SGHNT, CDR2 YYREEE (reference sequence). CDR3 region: CASSKPDRPNTEAFF. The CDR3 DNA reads TGTGCCAGCAGCAAACCCGACAGGCCAAACACTGAAGCTTTCTTT.

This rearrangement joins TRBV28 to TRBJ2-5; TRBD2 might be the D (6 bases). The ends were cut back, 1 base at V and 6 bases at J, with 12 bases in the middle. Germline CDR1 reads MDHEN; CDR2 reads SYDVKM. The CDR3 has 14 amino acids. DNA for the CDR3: TGTGCCAGCAGTTTATTCGCGGGAAGGAAGACCCAGTACTTC. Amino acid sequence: CASSLFAGRKTQYF.

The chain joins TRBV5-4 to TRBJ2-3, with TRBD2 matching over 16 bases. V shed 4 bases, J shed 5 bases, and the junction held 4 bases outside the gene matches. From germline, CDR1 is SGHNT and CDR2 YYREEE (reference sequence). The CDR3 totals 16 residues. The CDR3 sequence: CASSQGTSGRVDTQYF. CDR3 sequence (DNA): TGTGCCAGCAGCCAGGGGACTAGCGGGAGGGTAGATACGCAGTATTTT.